Sequencing of this T cell receptor beta chain was carried out in a study of T cell changes during pregnancy in multiple sclerosis. Assay: immunoSEQ multiplex PCR; the TCRdb copy retains only in-frame clones and omits some. The data contain roughly 80,000 clones, 90% to 95% of them seen just once; the ten biggest clones take up around 1.4%. Unmatched junction bases numbered 12, after V lost 4 bases and J lost 7 bases. CDR1 is SGHRS, CDR2 YFSETQ, per germline. The CDR3 is 16 amino acids. The specimen was peripheral blood, collected before pregnancy. This clonotype was obtained from a female donor with multiple sclerosis, enrolled in a pregnancy study. J is TRBJ2-1 and V is TRBV5-1, with 9 bases fitting TRBD2. The CDR3 region has the DNA TGCGCCAGCAGCCTTCTAGGCCGCGGGGGGGCGAATGAGCAGTTCTTC. It yields the protein CASSLLGRGGANEQFF.